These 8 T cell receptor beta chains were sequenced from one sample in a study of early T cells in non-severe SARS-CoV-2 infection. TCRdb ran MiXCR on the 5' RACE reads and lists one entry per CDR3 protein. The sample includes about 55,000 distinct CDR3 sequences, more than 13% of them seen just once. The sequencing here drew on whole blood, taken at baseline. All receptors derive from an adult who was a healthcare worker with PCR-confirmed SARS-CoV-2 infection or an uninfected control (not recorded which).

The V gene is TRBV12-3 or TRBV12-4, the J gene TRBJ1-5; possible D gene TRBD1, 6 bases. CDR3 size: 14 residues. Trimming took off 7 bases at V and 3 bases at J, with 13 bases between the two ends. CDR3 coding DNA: TGTGCCAGCACCCTGGACAGAACCAATCAGCCCCAGCATTTT. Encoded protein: CASTLDRTNQPQHF.

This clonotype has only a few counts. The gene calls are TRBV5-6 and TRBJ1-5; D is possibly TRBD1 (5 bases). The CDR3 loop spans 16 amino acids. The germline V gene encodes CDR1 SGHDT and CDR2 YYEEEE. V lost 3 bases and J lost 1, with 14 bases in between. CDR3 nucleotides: TGTGCCAGCAGCTCCAACAGGTGGGGGAGCAATCAGCCCCAGCATTTT. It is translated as CASSSNRWGSNQPQHF.

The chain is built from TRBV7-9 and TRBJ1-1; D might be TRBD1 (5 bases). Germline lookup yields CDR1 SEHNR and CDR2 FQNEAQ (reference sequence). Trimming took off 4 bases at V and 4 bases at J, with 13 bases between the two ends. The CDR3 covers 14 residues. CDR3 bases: TGTGCCAGCAGCTCCCCGGGGACGGGCACTGAAGCTTTCTTT. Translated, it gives CASSSPGTGTEAFF.

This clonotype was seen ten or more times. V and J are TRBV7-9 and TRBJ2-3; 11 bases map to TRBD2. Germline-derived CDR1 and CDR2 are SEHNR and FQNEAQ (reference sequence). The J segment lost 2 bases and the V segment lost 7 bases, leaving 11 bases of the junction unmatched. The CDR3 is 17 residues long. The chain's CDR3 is CASIRSGGAVYTDTQYF. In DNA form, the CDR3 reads TGTGCCAGCATTCGTAGCGGGGGGGCAGTGTACACAGATACGCAGTATTTT.

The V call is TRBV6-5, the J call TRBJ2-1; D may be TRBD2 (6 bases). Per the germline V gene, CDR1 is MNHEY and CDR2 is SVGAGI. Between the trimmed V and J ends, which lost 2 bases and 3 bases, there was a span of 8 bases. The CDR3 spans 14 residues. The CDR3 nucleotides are TGTGCCAGCAGTTACGGGACTTTCTACAATGAGCAGTTCTTC. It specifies CASSYGTFYNEQFF.

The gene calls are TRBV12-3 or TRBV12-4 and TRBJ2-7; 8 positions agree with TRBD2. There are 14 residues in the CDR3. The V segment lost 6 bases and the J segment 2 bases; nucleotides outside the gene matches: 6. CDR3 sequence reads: CASSVAGWTYEQYF. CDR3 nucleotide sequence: TGTGCCAGCAGCGTAGCGGGGTGGACCTACGAGCAGTACTTC.

CDR3 DNA: TGTGCCAGTAGTATAAGGACACACACAGATACGCAGTATTTT. It translates to CASSIRTHTDTQYF. The chain carries TRBV19 and TRBJ2-3; tentative D call: TRBD1 (5 bases). The CDR3 is 14 amino acids. The V end lost 2 bases, the J end lost 2 bases, and 8 bases lay between the germline ends. Germline values: CDR1 LNHDA, CDR2 SQIVND (reference sequence). The full variable domain, in which reference TRBV19 and TRBJ2-3 provide the parts outside the CDR3, is DGGITQSPKYLFRKEGQNVTLSCEQNLNHDAMYWYRQDPGQGLRLIYYSQIVNDFQKGDIAEGYSVSREKKESFPLTVTSAQKNPTAFYLCASSIRTHTDTQYFGPGTRLTVL.

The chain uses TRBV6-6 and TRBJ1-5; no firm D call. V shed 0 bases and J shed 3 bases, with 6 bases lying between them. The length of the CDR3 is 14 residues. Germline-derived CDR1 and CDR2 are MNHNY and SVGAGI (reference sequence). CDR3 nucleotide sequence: TGTGCCAGCAGTTACTCGCAGCCCAATCAGCCCCAGCATTTT. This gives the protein CASSYSQPNQPQHF.